The 30 T cell receptor beta chains reported below all come from one sample, sequenced in a study of Ad26.COV2.S vaccination and SARS-CoV-2 variants (dated by TCRdb to 2020 to 2023). Explained via the paper, the treatment or condition label denotes: some 19 received Ad26.COV2.S at low or high dose, single or two shots; several received placebo; per-sample allocation not given. Repertoires of vaccine and placebo recipients were sequenced from samples collected on day 63 after the first injection. The library came from the immunoSEQ multiplex PCR assay. In its TCRdb copy, this immuneACCESS table keeps in-frame sequences only and misses some clones. Where compared with another copy, unresolved V genes explain less than half of these, and the others have no known cause. This sample comprises around 300,000 clones, 86% of them detected only once. Roughly 10% of the sample is taken by the ten largest.

This material consisted of peripheral blood, taken in a trial of Ad26.COV2.S vaccine versus placebo. These receptors were obtained from a person between 18 and 60 years old who received the Ad26.COV2.S COVID-19 vaccine or a placebo.

This chain connects TRBV18 to TRBJ2-3; TRBD1 agrees at 7 bases. The germline V gene has CDR1 KGHSH and CDR2 LQKENI. CDR3 size: 15 residues. After removal of 0 bases from V and 0 bases from J, the junction contained 0 bases not matched to a gene. This CDR3 is CASSPPGQSTDTQYF. CDR3 bases: TGTGCCAGCTCACCACCGGGACAGAGCACAGATACGCAGTATTTT. The full variable domain, with the rest looked up from reference TRBV18 and TRBJ2-3, is NAGVMQNPRHLVRRRGQEARLRCSPMKGHSHVYWYRQLPEEGLKFMVYLQKENIIDESGMPKERFSAEFPKEGPSILRIQQVVRGDSAAYFCASSPPGQSTDTQYFGPGTRLTVL.

The chain links TRBV7-9 to TRBJ1-5, with no clear D. CDR3 length: 13 amino acids. Germline assignment: CDR1 SEHNR and CDR2 FQNEAQ (reference sequence). Trimming took 5 bases from V and 2 from J, leaving 7 bases between them. The CDR3 protein is CASSPGGNQPQHF. The CDR3 region has the DNA TGTGCCAGCAGCCCTGGGGGCAATCAGCCCCAGCATTTT.

V and J are TRBV28 and TRBJ2-2, with D possibly matching TRBD2 (6 bases). V shed 4 bases and J shed 5 bases, with 14 bases lying between them. The CDR3 covers 15 residues. Looked up from germline, CDR1 is MDHEN and CDR2 is SYDVKM. The CDR3 DNA reads TGTGCCAGCAGTTCTGAGGGACTGTGGACCGGGGAGCTGTTTTTT. It is translated as CASSSEGLWTGELFF.

The chain is built from TRBV4-3 and TRBJ2-5, with 7 positions matching TRBD2. Losses at the gene ends were 1 base for V and 7 bases for J; bases not matched to a gene: 3. CDR3 length: 13 amino acids. Germline assignment: CDR1 LGHNA and CDR2 YSLEER. This chain's CDR3 is CASSQGEGWTQYF. CDR3 nucleotide sequence: TGCGCCAGCAGCCAAGGGGAGGGTTGGACCCAGTACTTC.

This chain joins TRBV6-6 and TRBJ2-7, with TRBD1 matching over 8 bases. The CDR3 runs to 16 residues. The J segment lost 5 bases and the V segment lost 6 bases, leaving 15 bases of the junction unmatched. Germline V gene sequence: CDR1 MNHNY, CDR2 SVGAGI (reference sequence). The CDR3: CASRSTRGQAKHEQYF. In DNA form, the CDR3 reads TGTGCCAGCAGATCAACTCGGGGACAGGCAAAGCACGAGCAGTACTTC.

V is TRBV19 and J is TRBJ1-2; 11 bases fit TRBD1. The germline V gene encodes CDR1 LNHDA and CDR2 SQIVND (reference sequence). Trimming at V came to 7 bases and at J to 4 bases, leaving 8 bases not matched to a gene. The CDR3 has 15 residues. DNA for the CDR3: TGTGCCAGTACCCCCGGGACAGGGGGGGGCTATGGCTACACCTTC. This encodes CASTPGTGGGYGYTF.

The genes are TRBV4-2 and TRBJ2-2; D not resolved. CDR1 is LGHNA, CDR2 YNFKEQ, per germline. The ends were cut back, 6 bases at V and 3 bases at J, with 11 bases in the middle. The CDR3 extends over 14 amino acids. CDR3 sequence reads: CASSGLGYTGELFF. CDR3 nucleotide sequence: TGTGCCAGCAGTGGTCTAGGGTACACCGGGGAGCTGTTTTTT.

The chain has TRBV5-4 and TRBJ2-7; TRBD1 aligns across 7 bases. V lost 0 bases, J lost 2 bases, and 5 bases stayed unmatched. The CDR3 runs to 15 residues. CDR1 is SGHNT, CDR2 YYREEE, per germline (reference sequence). Written as DNA, the CDR3 is TGTGCCAGCAGCTTGGCTCCGGGACAGACCTACGAGCAGTACTTC. This encodes CASSLAPGQTYEQYF.

The V call is TRBV7-2, the J call TRBJ2-1; TRBD2 agrees at 8 bases. After removal of 1 base from V and 0 bases from J, the junction contained 8 bases not matched to a gene. Germline V gene lookup returns CDR1 SGHTA and CDR2 FQGNSA. The CDR3 runs 18 residues. The CDR3 is CASSLDRAGVVSYNEQFF. The CDR3 DNA sequence: TGTGCCAGCAGCTTAGACAGAGCGGGGGTTGTCTCCTACAATGAGCAGTTCTTC.

This clone was observed once. The gene calls are TRBV11-2 and TRBJ2-3, with TRBD2 matching over 7 bases. Germline V gene data show CDR1 as SGHAT and CDR2 as FQNNGV. The length of the CDR3 is 13 residues. V lost 8 bases and J lost 8; bases outside the gene matches: 10. The DNA of the CDR3 is TGTGCCAGCCGGGACTACCCCGTTGGTACGCAGTATTTT. This codes for CASRDYPVGTQYF. Variable domain in full (rest from reference TRBV11-2 and TRBJ2-3): EAGVAQSPRYKIIEKRQSVAFWCNPISGHATLYWYQQILGQGPKLLIQFQNNGVVDDSQLPKDRFSAERLKGVDSTLKIQPAKLEDSAVYLCASRDYPVGTQYFGPGTRLTVL.

The rearrangement uses TRBV7-6 and TRBJ2-7, with D possibly matching TRBD1 (6 bases). V was clipped by 3 bases and J by 0 bases, with 9 bases between them. CDR3 length: 14 residues. The germline V gene encodes CDR1 SGHVS and CDR2 FNYEAQ. The CDR3 region has the DNA TGTGCCAGCAGCTTGGGCAGGGGCTCCTACGAGCAGTACTTC. Its translation is CASSLGRGSYEQYF. The full variable domain, in which reference TRBV7-6 and TRBJ2-7 provide the parts outside the CDR3, is GAGVSQSPRYKVTKRGQDVALRCDPISGHVSLYWYRQALGQGPEFLTYFNYEAQQDKSGLPNDRFSAERPEGSISTLTIQRTEQRDSAMYRCASSLGRGSYEQYFGPGTRLTVT.

This chain uses TRBV5-1 with TRBJ2-5; perhaps TRBD1 as D (5 bases). The germline CDR1 and CDR2 sequences are SGHRS and YFSETQ. V was cut by 5 bases and J by 5 bases, with 13 bases left in between. The CDR3 has 13 residues. The CDR3 loop is CASSSLGDETQYF. In nucleotides, the CDR3 is TGCGCCAGCAGTTCCTTAGGGGATGAGACCCAGTACTTC. The whole variable domain, filled in from reference TRBV5-1 and TRBJ2-5, reads KAGVTQTPRYLIKTRGQQVTLSCSPISGHRSVSWYQQTPGQGLQFLFEYFSETQRNKGNFPGRFSGRQFSNSRSEMNVSTLELGDSALYLCASSSLGDETQYFGPGTRLLVL.

This sequence joins TRBV7-2 and TRBJ2-5; a possible D gene is TRBD1 (6 bases). The CDR3 has 17 residues. V dropped 2 bases and J dropped 1 base, with 17 bases sitting between them. The germline V gene has CDR1 SGHTA and CDR2 FQGNSA. In DNA form, the CDR3 reads TGTGCCAGCAGCTTATGGGGGACACCCGACCGCCAAGAGACCCAGTACTTC. Its protein is CASSLWGTPDRQETQYF.

The chain joins TRBV10-1 to TRBJ1-6; no definite D call. Deletions cut 3 bases from V and 8 bases from J, with 11 bases between. The CDR3 runs to 14 residues. Germline V CDR1 and CDR2: WNHNN, SYGVQD (reference sequence). For the CDR3, the DNA is TGCGCCAGCAGTGATGGAGGGATGGATTCACCCCTCCACTTT. It translates to CASSDGGMDSPLHF.

The V gene is TRBV7-2, the J gene TRBJ1-1; D is uncertain. The CDR3 totals 12 residues. Germline V gene lookup returns CDR1 SGHTA and CDR2 FQGNSA. Trimming took off 4 bases at V and 8 bases at J, with 11 bases between the two ends. This chain's CDR3 is CASSSPKQEAFF. The CDR3 nucleotides read TGTGCCAGCAGCTCCCCCAAACAGGAAGCTTTCTTT.

The chain is built from TRBV11-2 and TRBJ1-1, with 7 positions matching TRBD1. This CDR3 contains 17 residues. Germline CDR1 reads SGHAT; CDR2 reads FQNNGV. The trim removed 1 base at V and 3 bases at J, leaving 11 bases unmatched. The CDR3 here is CASSLGDSLLADTEAFF. The CDR3 DNA is TGTGCCAGCAGCTTAGGGGACAGCCTACTGGCGGACACTGAAGCTTTCTTT.

DNA of the CDR3: TGTGCCAGCAGCTACTTGGGGACCCAGTACTTC. Translated, it gives CASSYLGTQYF. V and J are TRBV7-2 and TRBJ2-5; D uncertain. V dropped 4 bases and J dropped 7 bases, with 7 bases sitting between them. The CDR3 length is 11 residues. Germline V gene sequence: CDR1 SGHTA, CDR2 FQGNSA.

This chain uses TRBV5-5 with TRBJ2-3, with 9 positions matching TRBD1. The CDR3 runs to 17 residues. The V gene's germline CDR1 is SGHKS and CDR2 YYEKEE (reference sequence). V lost 0 bases, J lost 0 bases, and 5 bases stayed unmatched. The CDR3 is CASSLGTGARSTDTQYF. The CDR3 region has the DNA TGTGCCAGCAGCTTGGGGACAGGGGCGAGGAGCACAGATACGCAGTATTTT.

This sequence joins TRBV12-3 or TRBV12-4 and TRBJ2-3; no clear D gene. There are 12 residues in the CDR3. Trimming pared 3 bases from V and 5 bases from J, leaving 6 bases between. CDR3 protein: CASSFIGDTQYF. CDR3 DNA sequence: TGTGCCAGCAGTTTTATTGGAGATACGCAGTATTTT.

The V and J genes are TRBV4-3 and TRBJ2-2; 10 bases map to TRBD1. The V gene end was trimmed by 6 bases and the J gene end by 5 bases; junction bases not matched to a gene: 6. This CDR3 has 15 amino acids. Germline lookup yields CDR1 LGHNA and CDR2 YSLEER. This CDR3 reads CASSQDRGTTGELFF. CDR3 DNA: TGCGCCAGCAGTCAGGACAGGGGGACGACCGGGGAGCTGTTTTTT.

The V call is TRBV2, the J call TRBJ1-1, with a weak D call TRBD1 (6 bases). Trimming left V 4 bases short and J 0 bases short, with 12 bases between. Germline CDR1 reads SNHLY; CDR2 reads FYNNEI. There are 15 residues in the CDR3. The CDR3 protein is CASSGTAGMNTEAFF. CDR3 sequence (DNA): TGTGCCAGCAGTGGGACAGCGGGCATGAACACTGAAGCTTTCTTT.

The chain carries TRBV27 and TRBJ2-7; 9 nucleotides align to TRBD2. This CDR3 is 13 amino acids long. Germline V gene lookup returns CDR1 MNHEY and CDR2 SMNVEV (reference sequence). V shed 2 bases, J shed 5 bases, and the junction held 1 base outside the gene matches. Here the CDR3 DNA reads TGTGCCAGCAGTTTAGGGACTAGCCACGAGCAGTACTTC. Amino acids: CASSLGTSHEQYF.

The gene calls are TRBV4-1 and TRBJ2-5, with a weak D call TRBD2 (5 bases). Germline CDR1 and CDR2: MGHRA and YSYEKL. V lost 7 bases to trimming and J lost 5 bases, with 17 bases between them. The CDR3 totals 14 residues. The CDR3 nucleotides read TGCGCCAGCAAGGAGGTGGGAAGAGGTGAGACCCAGTACTTC. Protein sequence: CASKEVGRGETQYF.

V is TRBV2 and J is TRBJ1-2, with TRBD1 matching 7 bases. Germline trimming cut 5 bases from V and 7 bases from J; bases unmatched to any gene: 4. The CDR3 runs to 12 residues. The V gene's germline CDR1 is SNHLY and CDR2 FYNNEI. The CDR3 loop is CASSMTGIGYTF. The CDR3 bases are TGTGCCAGCAGTATGACAGGGATTGGCTACACCTTC. Looking up the rest from reference TRBV2 and TRBJ1-2 gives the full variable domain: EPEVTQTPSHQVTQMGQEVILRCVPISNHLYFYWYRQILGQKVEFLVSFYNNEISEKSEIFDDQFSVERPDGSNFTLKIRSTKLEDSAMYFCASSMTGIGYTFGSGTRLTVV.

This clone was detected only once. For the CDR3, the DNA is TGTGCTAGTGGTTTGGGGTGGGGAGATACGCAGTATTTT. Residues: CASGLGWGDTQYF. The rearrangement uses TRBV12-5 and TRBJ2-3; no reliable D call. This CDR3 region has 13 residues. CDR1 and CDR2 from the germline V gene are LGHNT and FRNRAP. Between the trimmed V and J ends, which lost 1 base and 5 bases, there was a span of 7 bases.

The chain has TRBV5-4 and TRBJ1-1, with D perhaps matching TRBD1 (5 bases). Germline V CDR1 and CDR2: SGHNT, YYREEE (reference sequence). V dropped 2 bases and J dropped 1 base, with 12 bases sitting between them. There are 15 residues in the CDR3. The chain's CDR3 is CASSLPGQGNTEAFF. CDR3 DNA: TGTGCCAGCAGCTTACCAGGGCAGGGGAACACTGAAGCTTTCTTT. Complete variable domain (other parts from reference TRBV5-4 and TRBJ1-1): ETGVTQSPTHLIKTRGQQVTLRCSSQSGHNTVSWYQQALGQGPQFIFQYYREEENGRGNFPPRFSGLQFPNYSSELNVNALELDDSALYLCASSLPGQGNTEAFFGQGTRLTVV.

The CDR3 sequence is CASSYRLVGSGNTIYF. DNA of the CDR3: TGTGCCAGCAGCTACCGATTGGTCGGCTCTGGAAACACCATATATTTT. V gene TRBV7-2 combines with J gene TRBJ1-3, with D unresolved. Germline values: CDR1 SGHTA, CDR2 FQGNSA. Deletions cut 4 bases from V and 0 bases from J, with 13 bases between. This CDR3 spans 16 amino acids. The entire variable domain, with the rest obtained from reference TRBV7-2 and TRBJ1-3, is as follows: GAGVSQSPSNKVTEKGKDVELRCDPISGHTALYWYRQSLGQGLEFLIYFQGNSAPDKSGLPSDRFSAERTGGSVSTLTIQRTQQEDSAVYLCASSYRLVGSGNTIYFGEGSWLTVV.

The chain is built from TRBV28 and TRBJ2-6; either TRBD1 or TRBD2 may supply D (5 bases each). Germline CDR1 and CDR2: MDHEN and SYDVKM. The V end was cut by 7 bases, the J end by 0 bases, with 13 bases between. This CDR3 region has 16 residues. DNA of the CDR3: TGTGCCAGCAACCCGGGACCCTACTCTGGGGCCAACGTCCTGACTTTC. Translating it yields CASNPGPYSGANVLTF.

The rearrangement uses TRBV24-1 and TRBJ1-2; TRBD1 matches 7 bases. CDR3 length: 13 amino acids. With V trimmed by 12 bases and J by 4 bases, 10 bases remained unmatched. The germline V gene has CDR1 KGHDR and CDR2 SFDVKD. Here the CDR3 DNA reads TGTGCCGCCACCCCGGGACAGCCCTATGGCTACACCTTC. It encodes CAATPGQPYGYTF.

This chain joins TRBV21-1 and TRBJ2-2; the table names TRBD2, a call not compared with the DNA. TRBV21-1 is designated a pseudogene. The CDR3 loop spans 17 amino acids. DNA of the CDR3: TGTGCCAGCAGCAAAAGCTTAGCGGGGGCGAACACCGGGGAGCTGTTTTTT. It specifies CASSKSLAGANTGELFF.